The 30 T cell receptor beta chains reported below all come from one sample, sequenced in a study of cytomegalovirus exposure and HLA in healthy donors. This PCR relied on a set of 60 Vbeta primers and 13 Jbeta primers. The protocol was immunoSEQ multiplex PCR, while the TCRdb copy is restricted to in-frame clones and leaves out a portion. This sample has around 150,000 clones; 8.9% occur once, and the top ten carry about 7.5%. Material: PBMCs. These receptors originate from a woman aged 40 to 50 in good health and CMV-seropositive.

This clone has a handful of counts. The genes are TRBV7-9 and TRBJ2-7; 7 bases are a match to TRBD2. This CDR3 comprises 15 residues. The trim removed 2 bases at V and 5 bases at J, leaving 9 bases unmatched. CDR1 is SEHNR and CDR2 is FQNEAQ in the germline V gene (reference sequence). CDR3 nucleotide sequence: TGTGCCAGCAGCTTAATATTGGGGGGGGAACACGAGCAGTACTTC. Protein product: CASSLILGGEHEQYF.

The chain employs TRBV11-1 and TRBJ1-1; weak D call: TRBD1 (6 bases). CDR1 and CDR2 from the germline V gene are SGHAT and FQDESV (reference sequence). The ends were cut back, 2 bases at V and 5 bases at J, with 15 bases in the middle. The length of the CDR3 is 15 residues. The DNA of the CDR3 is TGTGCCAGCAGCTTATACGGGGGGCGAGGGACTGAAGCTTTCTTT. It encodes CASSLYGGRGTEAFF. The full variable domain, completed using reference TRBV11-1 and TRBJ1-1, is EAEVAQSPRYKITEKSQAVAFWCDPISGHATLYWYRQILGQGPELLVQFQDESVVDDSQLPKDRFSAERLKGVDSTLKIQPAELGDSAMYLCASSLYGGRGTEAFFGQGTRLTVV.

This clone was found a few times. The V call is TRBV11-2, the J call TRBJ2-5, with a possible D match to TRBD1 (6 bases). The J call may be in error: the DNA end matches TRBJ2-7 better. This CDR3 is built from 13 residues. Germline V gene lookup returns CDR1 SGHAT and CDR2 FQNNGV. In nucleotides, the CDR3 is TGTGCCAGCAGCAGGGACACCTCCTACGAGCAGTACTTC. Amino acids: CASSRDTSYEQYF.

In this sample, this clone turned up a few times. This chain uses TRBV19 with TRBJ1-4, with a tentative D call TRBD1 (5 bases). Germline assignment: CDR1 LNHDA and CDR2 SQIVND (reference sequence). Trimming removed 8 bases at V and 8 bases at J, with 12 bases between. The CDR3 is 12 amino acids. CDR3 protein: CASGRGLEKLFF. CDR3 nucleotide sequence: TGTGCCAGTGGGAGGGGTTTGGAAAAACTGTTTTTT.

The sample holds a few counts of this clone. The genes are TRBV7-2 and TRBJ1-5; D might be TRBD1 (5 bases). V dropped 1 base and J dropped 7 bases, with 17 bases sitting between them. CDR3 length equals 16 residues. Per the germline V gene, CDR1 is SGHTA and CDR2 is FQGNSA. DNA for the CDR3: TGTGCCAGCAGCTTAGTGTCGCGGCAGGGTGGACAGCCCCAGCATTTT. Residues: CASSLVSRQGGQPQHF. The full variable domain, with the rest looked up from reference TRBV7-2 and TRBJ1-5, is GAGVSQSPSNKVTEKGKDVELRCDPISGHTALYWYRQSLGQGLEFLIYFQGNSAPDKSGLPSDRFSAERTGGSVSTLTIQRTQQEDSAVYLCASSLVSRQGGQPQHFGDGTRLSIL.

This clone came up a few times. The V call is TRBV6-5, the J call TRBJ1-1; D is possibly TRBD1 (5 bases). Deletions cut 4 bases from V and 8 bases from J, with 20 bases between. Germline V CDR1 and CDR2: MNHEY, SVGAGI. This CDR3 has 15 residues. The CDR3 region has the DNA TGTGCCAGCAGTTCGTCCCTTAGGGGATTCGGCGAAGCTTTCTTT. Translation gives CASSSSLRGFGEAFF.

The rearrangement uses TRBV4-3 and TRBJ2-3; 16 bases match TRBD2. Losses at the gene ends were 2 bases for V and 4 bases for J; bases not matched to a gene: 3. The CDR3 runs 17 residues. CDR1 LGHNA and CDR2 YSLEER come from the germline V gene. The CDR3 sequence is CASSQLGTSGGADTQYF. Written as DNA, the CDR3 is TGCGCCAGCAGCCAACTGGGGACTAGCGGGGGGGCAGATACGCAGTATTTT.

The chain uses TRBV15 and TRBJ2-7, with 8 positions matching TRBD1. This CDR3 has 14 amino acids. In germline, CDR1 is LNHNV, CDR2 YYDKDF (reference sequence). After removal of 2 bases from V and 4 bases from J, the junction contained 4 bases not matched to a gene. The CDR3 reads CATSRQRQGYEQYF. The CDR3 DNA sequence: TGTGCCACCAGCAGACAGCGACAGGGGTACGAGCAGTACTTC.

This clone was detected only a few times. The rearrangement links TRBV2 to TRBJ1-3, with TRBD1 identical over 10 bases. Unmatched junction bases numbered 8, after V lost 6 bases and J lost 3 bases. The CDR3 is 16 residues long. Germline CDR1 and CDR2: SNHLY and FYNNEI. In nucleotides, the CDR3 is TGTGCCAGCAGAAGGGGACAGGGGCCGATTGGAAACACCATATATTTT. Protein product: CASRRGQGPIGNTIYF.

V is TRBV7-2 and J is TRBJ1-1; no definite D call. The CDR3 covers 15 residues. Germline V gene data show CDR1 as SGHTA and CDR2 as FQGNSA. Trimming removed 1 base from V and 4 bases from J, with 13 bases in between. This CDR3 reads CASSLGTASGTEAFF. DNA for the CDR3: TGTGCCAGCAGCTTAGGAACAGCCTCTGGCACTGAAGCTTTCTTT.

This rearrangement joins TRBV25-1 to TRBJ2-4; the D is unclear. V was shortened by 2 bases and J by 7 bases, with 15 bases between the two germline ends. CDR1 MGHDK and CDR2 SYGVNS come from the germline V gene. The CDR3 contains 15 residues. The DNA for the CDR3 is TGTGCCAGCAGTGAAGAGCCCCTAGGTGGGAACATTCAGTACTTC. Its protein is CASSEEPLGGNIQYF.

Comments on this clone: The same CDR3 also results from other DNA sequences found in this sample. The CDR3 nucleotides are TGTGCCAGCAGCTTGGGGAGGAACACTGAAGCTTTCTTT. Translated: CASSLGRNTEAFF. The chain is built from TRBV7-9 and TRBJ1-1, with no clear D. Germline V gene lookup returns CDR1 SEHNR and CDR2 FQNEAQ (reference sequence). Trimming left V 3 bases short and J 1 base short, with 6 bases between. This CDR3 is 13 amino acids long.

The J gene is TRBJ1-5, the V gene TRBV2; D gene unclear. With 6 bases removed from V and 4 bases from J, the gap between germline ends came to 16 bases. CDR3 length: 15 residues. The V gene's germline CDR1 is SNHLY and CDR2 FYNNEI. CDR3: CASREGLGINQPQHF. The CDR3 DNA reads as TGTGCCAGCAGGGAGGGCCTGGGGATTAATCAGCCCCAGCATTTT.

This clone turned up a few times. The rearrangement uses TRBV6-5 and TRBJ1-5; 8 bases line up with TRBD1. In germline, CDR1 is MNHEY, CDR2 SVGAGI. Trimming took 5 bases from V and 4 from J; bases not matched to a gene: 4. The CDR3 sequence is 14 residues long. The CDR3 loop reads CASSEHRGNQPQHF. CDR3 coding DNA: TGTGCCAGCAGTGAACACAGGGGGAATCAGCCCCAGCATTTT.

This clone turned up a few times. The rearrangement uses TRBV5-1 and TRBJ1-1, with no clear D. The CDR3 extends over 15 amino acids. The germline V and J ends were trimmed by 5 bases and 2 bases, with 16 bases remaining between them. CDR1 is SGHRS and CDR2 is YFSETQ in the germline V gene. In nucleotides, the CDR3 is TGCGCCAGCAGTATTGGCGGCAGTCTTAACACTGAAGCTTTCTTT. Its protein product is CASSIGGSLNTEAFF.

The genes are TRBV18 and TRBJ2-7, with TRBD1 identical over 8 bases. Germline CDR1 is KGHSH and CDR2 is LQKENI. V dropped 2 bases and J dropped 4; count of bases not matched to a gene: 10. The length of the CDR3 is 16 residues. The CDR3 DNA sequence: TGTGCCAGCTCACCATCCCAACAGGGGGTGGGTTACGAGCAGTACTTC. Protein: CASSPSQQGVGYEQYF. The variable domain in full, with the rest retrieved from reference TRBV18 and TRBJ2-7, is NAGVMQNPRHLVRRRGQEARLRCSPMKGHSHVYWYRQLPEEGLKFMVYLQKENIIDESGMPKERFSAEFPKEGPSILRIQQVVRGDSAAYFCASSPSQQGVGYEQYFGPGTRLTVT.

This clone came up a few times. The V gene is TRBV15, the J gene TRBJ1-1; a possible D gene is TRBD1 (6 bases). Germline assignment: CDR1 LNHNV and CDR2 YYDKDF (reference sequence). Trimming cost V 3 bases and J 1 base, with 12 bases left between them. This CDR3 has 15 amino acids. The DNA of the CDR3 is TGTGCCACCAGCAGCTGGGACAAAGAGAACACTGAAGCTTTCTTT. This gives the protein CATSSWDKENTEAFF. Variable domain in full (rest from reference TRBV15 and TRBJ1-1): DAMVIQNPRYQVTQFGKPVTLSCSQTLNHNVMYWYQQKSSQAPKLLFHYYDKDFNNEADTPDNFQSRRPNTSFCFLDIRSPGLGDTAMYLCATSSWDKENTEAFFGQGTRLTVV.

This clone was counted a few times. The chain links TRBV2 to TRBJ1-1, with D possibly TRBD1 on 6 matching bases. Germline V CDR1 and CDR2: SNHLY, FYNNEI. CDR3 size: 15 residues. The germline V and J ends were trimmed by 6 bases and 1 base, with 15 bases remaining between them. The CDR3 region is CASSLQGGSNTEAFF. The CDR3, as DNA: TGTGCCAGCAGCCTACAGGGAGGGTCGAACACTGAAGCTTTCTTT. Full variable domain (outside the CDR3, taken from reference TRBV2 and TRBJ1-1): EPEVTQTPSHQVTQMGQEVILRCVPISNHLYFYWYRQILGQKVEFLVSFYNNEISEKSEIFDDQFSVERPDGSNFTLKIRSTKLEDSAMYFCASSLQGGSNTEAFFGQGTRLTVV.

This clone turned up a few times. J is TRBJ1-1 and V is TRBV7-9; no clear D. CDR1 and CDR2 (germline): SEHNR, FQNEAQ (reference sequence). This CDR3 region has 16 residues. With 6 bases removed from V and 1 base from J, the gap between germline ends came to 18 bases. The CDR3 sequence: CASSPPSGSRNTEAFF. The DNA for the CDR3 is TGTGCCAGCAGTCCGCCCAGCGGATCAAGGAACACTGAAGCTTTCTTT.

The rearrangement joins TRBV6-5 to TRBJ1-6; D is unresolved. The CDR3 loop spans 14 amino acids. Trimming took 6 bases from V and 6 from J, leaving 12 bases between them. Per germline, CDR1 MNHEY and CDR2 SVGAGI. As DNA, the CDR3 is TGTGCCAGCAGCCAGGTATCGGCTAATTCACCCCTCCACTTT. Translating gives CASSQVSANSPLHF.

This clone appeared a few times. The V call is TRBV6-6, the J call TRBJ2-7, with 9 nucleotides matching TRBD1. Germline V gives CDR1 MNHNY, CDR2 SVGAGI (reference sequence). V lost 10 bases and J lost 0; bases outside the gene matches: 10. The CDR3 sequence is 15 residues long. The CDR3 loop reads CATRRDRDLSYEQYF. The CDR3 DNA reads TGTGCCACCCGGCGGGACAGGGACCTCTCCTACGAGCAGTACTTC.

The chain employs TRBV6-5 and TRBJ2-1; 8 nucleotides agree with TRBD1. This CDR3 spans 13 amino acids. With V trimmed by 4 bases and J by 8 bases, 4 bases remained unmatched. CDR1 and CDR2 from the germline V gene are MNHEY and SVGAGI. The CDR3 is CASSFWTGHEQFF. In DNA form, the CDR3 reads TGTGCCAGCAGTTTCTGGACAGGGCATGAGCAGTTCTTC.

This clone was seen more than once but under ten times. The chain couples TRBV6-1 to TRBJ1-1; 8 bases are shared with TRBD1. This CDR3 spans 15 amino acids. Germline-derived CDR1 and CDR2 are MNHNS and SASEGT. With 0 bases clipped from V and 4 bases from J, the junction kept 4 bases outside the gene matches. CDR3 sequence reads: CASSEAPTGGTEAFF. DNA for the CDR3: TGTGCCAGCAGTGAAGCCCCTACAGGGGGCACTGAAGCTTTCTTT.

This clone was picked up a small number of times. This chain joins TRBV5-4 and TRBJ2-7, with TRBD1 identical over 7 bases. The CDR3 sequence is 13 residues long. J was trimmed by 3 bases and V by 4 bases; bases with no gene match: 4. Germline-derived CDR1 and CDR2 are SGHNT and YYREEE (reference sequence). The CDR3 coding sequence is TGTGCCAGCAGCCCGGGACAGCACTACGAGCAGTACTTC. Amino acid sequence: CASSPGQHYEQYF.

In its sample, this clone was seen a few times. V is TRBV6-6 and J is TRBJ2-1, with 8 bases that match TRBD2. This CDR3 is 15 amino acids long. Germline lookup yields CDR1 MNHNY and CDR2 SVGAGI (reference sequence). V dropped 7 bases and J dropped 9; count of bases not matched to a gene: 14. The CDR3 DNA is TGTGCCAGCAAGGCGGGGGGCTACCGTAGCGGTGAGCAGTTCTTC. Residues: CASKAGGYRSGEQFF.

The chain links TRBV7-6 to TRBJ2-5; TRBD1 might be the D (5 bases). Germline V gene sequence: CDR1 SGHVS, CDR2 FNYEAQ. CDR3 length: 16 amino acids. Trimming stripped 1 base from V and 5 bases from J, with 17 bases between. For the CDR3, the DNA is TGTGCCAGCAGCTTAGGAGCACAGGTCCTTGGGGAGACCCAGTACTTC. It specifies CASSLGAQVLGETQYF. Full variable domain (outside the CDR3, taken from reference TRBV7-6 and TRBJ2-5): GAGVSQSPRYKVTKRGQDVALRCDPISGHVSLYWYRQALGQGPEFLTYFNYEAQQDKSGLPNDRFSAERPEGSISTLTIQRTEQRDSAMYRCASSLGAQVLGETQYFGPGTRLLVL.

This clone appeared a few times. The chain combines TRBV2 with TRBJ2-3; 11 bases are a match to TRBD1. This CDR3 contains 17 residues. Germline CDR1 is SNHLY and CDR2 is FYNNEI. After removal of 0 bases from V and 3 bases from J, the junction contained 5 bases not matched to a gene. The CDR3 sequence: CASSEALGQGGTDTQYF. The CDR3, as DNA: TGTGCCAGCAGTGAAGCTTTGGGACAGGGGGGAACAGATACGCAGTATTTT.

In this sample, this clone turned up a few times. The chain links TRBV7-9 to TRBJ2-7; D may be TRBD2 (5 bases). Germline V lookup: CDR1 SEHNR, CDR2 FQNEAQ (reference sequence). Between the trimmed V and J ends, which lost 5 bases and 3 bases, there was a span of 11 bases. CDR3 length: 13 amino acids. CDR3: CASSRPLDYEQYF. The CDR3 region has the DNA TGTGCCAGCAGCCGACCACTAGACTACGAGCAGTACTTC.

The rearrangement links TRBV28 to TRBJ1-5, with 9 bases identical to TRBD1. The germline V gene encodes CDR1 MDHEN and CDR2 SYDVKM. CDR3 length: 15 residues. The trim removed 3 bases at V and 2 bases at J, leaving 2 bases unmatched. CDR3 in amino acids: CASSFWTGGNQPQHF. The CDR3 DNA follows: TGTGCCAGCAGTTTCTGGACAGGGGGCAATCAGCCCCAGCATTTT. Looking up the rest from reference TRBV28 and TRBJ1-5 gives the full variable domain: DVKVTQSSRYLVKRTGEKVFLECVQDMDHENMFWYRQDPGLGLRLIYFSYDVKMKEKGDIPEGYSVSREKKERFSLILESASTNQTSMYLCASSFWTGGNQPQHFGDGTRLSIL.

The sample holds a few counts of this clone. V is TRBV6-1 and J is TRBJ1-6, with 9 bases matching TRBD1. Germline-derived CDR1 and CDR2 are MNHNS and SASEGT. The CDR3 consists of 14 residues. Trimming took 7 bases from V and 8 from J; bases not matched to a gene: 6. CDR3 amino acids: CASTQGQGHSPLHF. Written as DNA, the CDR3 is TGTGCCAGCACCCAGGGACAGGGCCATTCACCCCTCCACTTT.